This T cell receptor (beta chain) appears in the sequencing data of a study of molecular identifiers for immune sequencing clone quantification. This clonotype was detected many times. Trimming shortened V by 4 bases and J by 2 bases, and 16 bases separated the two germline ends. The germline V gene encodes CDR1 MNHEY and CDR2 SVGEGT. The CDR3 totals 16 residues. One entry per CDR3 protein results from TCRdb running MiXCR on the PCR reads. The sample yields about 320,000 distinct CDR3 sequences, 20% to 25% seen once. V gene TRBV6-2 or TRBV6-3 combines with J gene TRBJ2-3; tentatively, D is TRBD2 (5 bases). Specimen: naive CD8+ T cells from blood, with Jurkat cell RNA spiked in. Subset defined: FACS-sorted CD8+CD4-CCR7+CD45RA+ naive T cells. The receptor comes from a human donor in good health. Some libraries in this study had Jurkat cell RNA spiked in. The CDR3 nucleotides read TGTGCCAGCAGTTCCGACCCGATAGCGCCCACAGATACGCAGTATTTT. Its protein is CASSSDPIAPTDTQYF.